These 2 T cell receptor beta chains were sequenced from one sample in a study of CXCR3-negative and CXCR3-positive naive CD8 T cells (dated by TCRdb to between 2017 and 2020). The sequencing machine was a NextSeq 550. The Human TCR Profiling Kit (MiLaboratory) was used to make UMI-labeled 5' RACE TRB cDNA libraries. TCRdb reprocessed the reads and assigns one entry to each CDR3 protein sequence, leaving out DNA. Per the sample table, the count is tens of thousands of distinct CDR3 sequences. 1.5% of the sample is held by the ten biggest clonotypes. Sequencing was done on a sample of naive CXCR3- CD8+ T cells from blood. The cell subset or site label corresponds to: CD45RO-CCR7+CD27+CD95- naive CD8+ T cells lacking CXCR3 (TNR3-). These receptors all stem from a human donor in good health. Some clones in this sample may be carry-over from other donors' samples.

The V call is TRBV7-8, the J call TRBJ2-5; absent DNA, TCRdb's TRBD1 call cannot be checked. The germline V gene encodes CDR1 SGHVS and CDR2 FQNEAQ. The CDR3 has 15 amino acids. The CDR3 reads CASSLAGGLGETQYF. Combining the CDR3 with reference TRBV7-8 and TRBJ2-5 gives the whole variable domain GAGVSQSPRYKVAKRGQDVALRCDPISGHVSLFWYQQALGQGPEFLTYFQNEAQLDKSGLPSDRFFAERPEGSVSTLKIQRTQQEDSAVYLCASSLAGGLGETQYFGPGTRLLVL.

The gene calls are TRBV20-1 and TRBJ2-5; TCRdb reports TRBD2, a call that lacks DNA to check it against. Germline-derived CDR1 and CDR2 are DFQATT and SNEGSKA (reference sequence). The CDR3 consists of 18 residues. CDR3: CSARSGEPTSGSQETQYF.